The TCR beta chain under discussion was sequenced for a study of PD-1 blockade in classical Hodgkin lymphoma. Produced via immunoSEQ multiplex PCR; TCRdb's table is partial and in-frame only. The sample shows almost 100,000 clones, around 90% of them seen only once. This CDR3 spans 15 amino acids. Germline lookup yields CDR1 MNHNS and CDR2 SASEGT. V shed 8 bases and J shed 8 bases, with 21 bases lying between them. Remarks on this clone: Its cognate antigen is unknown.

Each patient's relapse followed autologous stem cell transplantation, and brentuximab vedotin exposure varied. Findings of the study overall: The study found complete responders had baseline diversity similar to newly diagnosed patients.

The receptor comes from a human donor with classical Hodgkin lymphoma. This chain joins TRBV6-1 and TRBJ1-4; TRBD1 is a possible D gene (5 bases). The specimen was peripheral blood mononuclear cells (PBMCs), collected at baseline. The CDR3 coding sequence is TGTGCCAGCCCCATTTGGACGGGGGGTGTGGAAAAACTGTTTTTT. Translating gives CASPIWTGGVEKLFF.